Described below is a single T cell receptor beta chain sequence and its context. Its matching antigen is unknown. The data were taken from a study of T-cell memory formation after mild COVID-19. General study results and limits: Researchers report contracting CD4+ clones mostly in CM and EM, with CD8+ clones in EMRA. The authors left the SARS-CoV-2 specificity of second-wave clones peaking on day 37 unconfirmed. The finding that pre-infection memory included some responding clones suggested that cross-reactive memory joined.

TCRdb reprocessed the 5' RACE reads via MiXCR and lists one record per CDR3 protein. The data contain over 300,000 distinct CDR3 sequences, 20% to 25% of them singletons. The CDR3 sequence is 14 residues long. V was clipped by 7 bases and J by 6 bases, with 15 bases between them. This TCR was recovered from a man between 18 and 29 years old who had mild COVID-19 (a few samples of this study predate the infection). Cell type and time point are not known. Specimen: PBMCs or a T cell subset sorted from them (not recorded which). The chain uses TRBV12-3 or TRBV12-4 and TRBJ2-2; maybe TRBD1 (5 bases). In DNA form, the CDR3 reads TGTGCCAGCATCGTAGGGGTAAAAGCCGGGGAGCTGTTTTTT. It encodes CASIVGVKAGELFF.